This T cell receptor beta chain was sequenced for a study of T cell repertoires in cytomegalovirus infection. The CDR3 covers 14 residues. The germline gives CDR1 KGHSH, CDR2 LQKENI. V lost 3 bases, J lost 2 bases, and 9 bases lay in between. TCRdb redid the calling of the reads with MiXCR, one entry per CDR3 protein. The sample has some 390,000 distinct CDR3 sequences; 15% to 20% are singletons. In its sample, this clonotype was seen a few times. Sequenced sample: PBMCs. This clonotype was sampled from a human donor in good health (CMV status not recorded). Some clones in this sample may be carry-over from other donors' samples. The genes are TRBV18 and TRBJ2-3; no clear D gene. CDR3 region: CASSPETHTDTQYF. DNA for the CDR3: TGTGCCAGCTCACCGGAGACTCACACAGATACGCAGTATTTT.